The clone carrying this TCR beta chain was seen ten or more times. Its antigen is as yet unknown. This entry belongs to a study of T-cell reconstitution after alpha-beta-depleted transplantation in children. For TCRbeta, the library was prepared with unique molecular identifiers. TCRdb recomputed calls from the PCR reads with MiXCR, one row per CDR3 protein. The sample includes 450,000 to 600,000 distinct CDR3 sequences, 10% to 15% seen only once; the top ten take around 2.2%. This CDR3 is built from 11 residues. Trimming pared 6 bases from V and 5 bases from J, leaving 7 bases between. Germline loops: CDR1 SQVTM, CDR2 ANQGSEA. Whole-study results and caveats: T-cell counts and diversity at one year post-transplant came mainly from newly produced T cells.

The input for sequencing was PBMCs, mostly from graft donor cells, taken 360 days after TCRalphabeta/CD19-depleted stem cell transplant. The chain joins TRBV29-1 to TRBJ2-2; D perhaps matches TRBD2 (6 bases). The receptor was isolated from a male patient between 5 and 17 years old who had a stem cell transplant for acute myeloid leukemia, so the T cells may come from the graft donor. As DNA, the CDR3 is TGCAGCGTCCTAGCGACCGGGGAGCTGTTTTTT. As protein: CSVLATGELFF.